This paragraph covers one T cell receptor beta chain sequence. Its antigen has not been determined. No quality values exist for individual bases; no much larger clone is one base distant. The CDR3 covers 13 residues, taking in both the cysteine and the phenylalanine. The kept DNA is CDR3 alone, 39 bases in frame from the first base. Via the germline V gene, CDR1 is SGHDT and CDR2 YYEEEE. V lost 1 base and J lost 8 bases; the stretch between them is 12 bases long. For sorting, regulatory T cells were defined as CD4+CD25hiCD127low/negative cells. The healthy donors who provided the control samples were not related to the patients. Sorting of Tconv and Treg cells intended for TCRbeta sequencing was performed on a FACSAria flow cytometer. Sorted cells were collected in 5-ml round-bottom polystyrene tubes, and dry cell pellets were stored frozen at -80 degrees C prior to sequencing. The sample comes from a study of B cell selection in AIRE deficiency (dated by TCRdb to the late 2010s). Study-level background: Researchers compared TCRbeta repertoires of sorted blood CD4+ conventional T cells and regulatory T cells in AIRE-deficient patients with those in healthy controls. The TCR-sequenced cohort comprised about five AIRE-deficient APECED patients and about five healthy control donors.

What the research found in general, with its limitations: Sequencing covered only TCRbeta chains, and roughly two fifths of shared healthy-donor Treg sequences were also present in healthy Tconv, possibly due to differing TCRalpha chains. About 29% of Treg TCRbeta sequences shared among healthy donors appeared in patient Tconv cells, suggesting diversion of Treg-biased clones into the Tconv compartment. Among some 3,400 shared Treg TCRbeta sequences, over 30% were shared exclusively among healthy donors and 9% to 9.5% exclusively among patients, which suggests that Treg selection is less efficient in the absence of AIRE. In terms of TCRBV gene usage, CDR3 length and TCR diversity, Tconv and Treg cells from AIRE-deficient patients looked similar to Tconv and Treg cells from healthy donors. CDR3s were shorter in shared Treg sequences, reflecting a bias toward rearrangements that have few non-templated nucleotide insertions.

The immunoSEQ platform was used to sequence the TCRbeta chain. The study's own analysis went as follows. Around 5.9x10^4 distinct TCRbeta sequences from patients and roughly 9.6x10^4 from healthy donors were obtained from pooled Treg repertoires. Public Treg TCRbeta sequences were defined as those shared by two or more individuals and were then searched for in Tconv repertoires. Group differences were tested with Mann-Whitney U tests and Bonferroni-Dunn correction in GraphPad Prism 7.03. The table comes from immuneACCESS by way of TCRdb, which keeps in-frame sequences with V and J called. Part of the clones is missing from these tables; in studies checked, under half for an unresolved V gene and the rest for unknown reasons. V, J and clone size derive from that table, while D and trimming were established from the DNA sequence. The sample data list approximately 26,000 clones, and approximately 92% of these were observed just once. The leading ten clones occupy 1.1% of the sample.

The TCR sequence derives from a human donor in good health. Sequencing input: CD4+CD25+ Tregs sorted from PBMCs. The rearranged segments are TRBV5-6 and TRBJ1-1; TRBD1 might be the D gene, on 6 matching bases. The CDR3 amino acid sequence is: CASSLLGGPEAFF. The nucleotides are TGTGCCAGCAGCTTGCTTGGGGGGCCGGAAGCTTTCTTT.